This T cell receptor (beta chain) is from a study of OX40 agonist ivuxolimab in advanced cancers. The study's findings and limits: With doses of 0.1 to 3.0 mg/kg, CD4+ and CD8+ blood T cells had undergone clonal expansion by week 6. It was not determined which antigens were specifically recognized by the peripheral T cells that had undergone clonal expansion. Expansion of clones was among the lowest in partial responders at 0.1-3.0 mg/kg.

There are a few counts of this clone. No antigen is known for it. There are 15 residues in the CDR3. V shed 2 bases and J shed 4 bases, with 17 bases lying between them. Germline assignment: CDR1 GTSNPN and CDR2 SVGIG (reference sequence). Clones were read by immunoSEQ multiplex PCR, and TCRdb kept only the in-frame ones, dropping some. The sample records about 80,000 clones, around four fifths being singletons. This sample comprised CD4+ or CD8+ T cells sorted from blood, obtained in a trial of the OX40 agonist ivuxolimab. The receptor comes from an adult with an advanced solid tumor such as melanoma, head and neck, liver or kidney cancer. The chain uses TRBV30 and TRBJ1-1; weak D call: TRBD1 (6 bases). CDR3 protein: CAWSWAGVRSTEAFF. The CDR3 DNA is TGTGCCTGGAGTTGGGCAGGGGTTAGGAGCACTGAAGCTTTCTTT.